These 15 T cell receptor beta chains were sequenced from one sample in a study of cytomegalovirus exposure and HLA in healthy donors. The PCR ran on 60 Vbeta and 13 Jbeta primers. Profiled with immunoSEQ multiplex PCR; TCRdb holds only in-frame clones, not every one. The table records under 200,000 clones, roughly three quarters of them present only once. The sample taken for sequencing was PBMCs. The receptors were sampled from a male donor in good health and CMV-seropositive.

CDR3 DNA: TGTGCCAGCAGCTTGGCGGGGCCCCCCAATGAGCAGTTCTTC. Translated, it gives CASSLAGPPNEQFF. The chain has TRBV7-3 and TRBJ2-1; tentatively, D is TRBD2 (6 bases). CDR3 size: 14 residues. Trimming stripped 3 bases from V and 6 bases from J, with 12 bases between. Per the germline V gene, CDR1 is SGHTA and CDR2 is FQGTGA.

The chain carries TRBV28 and TRBJ1-2; D is unclear. V lost 3 bases, J lost 2 bases, and 7 bases lay in between. Germline V CDR1 and CDR2: MDHEN, SYDVKM. The CDR3 covers 13 residues. The CDR3 DNA is TGTGCCAGCAGTTTGACAACCAACTATGGCTACACCTTC. This gives the protein CASSLTTNYGYTF.

The J gene is TRBJ1-2, the V gene TRBV7-9, with TRBD1 matching over 8 bases. Germline assignment: CDR1 SEHNR and CDR2 FQNEAQ (reference sequence). This CDR3 region has 13 residues. The junction had 2 bases not matched to a gene; V was cut back by 2 bases and J by 6 bases. This chain's CDR3 is CASSLQGANGYTF. In DNA form, the CDR3 reads TGTGCCAGCAGCTTACAGGGGGCAAATGGCTACACCTTC.

With respect to this clone: The sample has other DNA sequences that encode this CDR3 too. This chain links TRBV10-1 with TRBJ1-1; weak D call: TRBD1 (6 bases). The V gene lost 3 bases and the J gene lost 2 bases, with 7 bases spanning the gap. The length of the CDR3 is 13 residues. From germline, CDR1 is WNHNN and CDR2 SYGVQD (reference sequence). CDR3 DNA sequence: TGCGCCAGCAGTGAACAGGGAAACACTGAAGCTTTCTTT. It translates to CASSEQGNTEAFF.

J is TRBJ1-2 and V is TRBV5-6; 9 bases map to TRBD1. There are 16 residues in the CDR3. V lost 2 bases to trimming and J lost 4 bases; unmatched junction nucleotides: 9. In germline, CDR1 is SGHDT, CDR2 YYEEEE. The CDR3 DNA reads TGTGCCAGCAGCTTCTCCGGGACAGGGTTCGCCTATGGCTACACCTTC. It codes for CASSFSGTGFAYGYTF.

The chain carries TRBV14 and TRBJ1-6, with 7 bases fitting TRBD1. The CDR3 runs to 16 residues. Looked up from germline, CDR1 is SGHDN and CDR2 is FVKESK. J gave up 9 bases and V 5 bases, and 13 bases lay outside the gene matches. CDR3 amino acids: CASSSGQALPFSPLHF. The CDR3 DNA follows: TGTGCCAGCAGCTCCGGACAGGCCTTACCATTTTCACCCCTCCACTTT.

V and J are TRBV19 and TRBJ1-1, with 7 bases identical to TRBD1. Germline V lookup: CDR1 LNHDA, CDR2 SQIVND (reference sequence). V trimming: 5 bases; J trimming: 7 bases; junction bases outside the gene matches: 4. This CDR3 has 12 residues. The CDR3 region is CASSPTGVEAFF. Here the CDR3 DNA reads TGTGCCAGTAGTCCTACAGGGGTTGAAGCTTTCTTT. Filled out from reference TRBV19 and TRBJ1-1, the complete variable domain reads DGGITQSPKYLFRKEGQNVTLSCEQNLNHDAMYWYRQDPGQGLRLIYYSQIVNDFQKGDIAEGYSVSREKKESFPLTVTSAQKNPTAFYLCASSPTGVEAFFGQGTRLTVV.

This chain uses TRBV4-1 with TRBJ1-3; 7 positions agree with TRBD1. Germline-derived CDR1 and CDR2 are MGHRA and YSYEKL. The CDR3 consists of 14 residues. The trim removed 3 bases at V and 4 bases at J, leaving 3 bases unmatched. The CDR3, as DNA: TGCGCCAGCAGCCAGCCGGGACAGGGAAACACCATATATTTT. Encoded protein: CASSQPGQGNTIYF.

This clone was recorded a few times. V usage is TRBV7-2 and J usage is TRBJ2-7; no definite D call. The CDR3 loop spans 13 amino acids. The germline CDR1 and CDR2 sequences are SGHTA and FQGNSA. V was trimmed by 3 bases and J by 5 bases, leaving 11 bases between them. This CDR3 is CASSFRNLDEQYF. The CDR3 DNA follows: TGTGCCAGCAGCTTTAGAAATCTTGACGAGCAGTACTTC.

The J gene is TRBJ2-1, the V gene TRBV7-8; 8 positions agree with TRBD2. Trimming took 2 bases from V and 4 from J; bases not matched to a gene: 4. Germline V gene data show CDR1 as SGHVS and CDR2 as FQNEAQ. The CDR3 runs 15 residues. The CDR3 coding sequence is TGTGCCAGCAGCTTATTGCGGGGGGATTACAATGAGCAGTTCTTC. Protein: CASSLLRGDYNEQFF. Filled out from reference TRBV7-8 and TRBJ2-1, the complete variable domain reads GAGVSQSPRYKVAKRGQDVALRCDPISGHVSLFWYQQALGQGPEFLTYFQNEAQLDKSGLPSDRFFAERPEGSVSTLKIQRTQQEDSAVYLCASSLLRGDYNEQFFGPGTRLTVL.

The genes are TRBV10-3 and TRBJ1-5; tentatively, D is TRBD1 (5 bases). Germline loops: CDR1 ENHRY, CDR2 SYGVKD. V gave up 6 bases and J gave up 2 bases, with 14 bases separating them. There are 15 residues in the CDR3. Written as DNA, the CDR3 is TGTGCCATCAGGCCCGCAGGGCGAGGCAATCAGCCCCAGCATTTT. Protein sequence: CAIRPAGRGNQPQHF.

V and J are TRBV5-1 and TRBJ2-3; D remains ambiguous. The V gene's germline CDR1 is SGHRS and CDR2 YFSETQ. V was shortened by 0 bases and J by 3 bases, with 2 bases between the two germline ends. The CDR3 loop spans 12 amino acids. The CDR3 region is CASSLATDTQYF. In DNA, the CDR3 is TGCGCCAGCAGCTTGGCTACAGATACGCAGTATTTT.

The genes are TRBV29-1 and TRBJ1-1; D call uncertain. CDR3 size: 12 residues. The V end was cut by 8 bases, the J end by 3 bases, with 13 bases between. Germline values: CDR1 SQVTM, CDR2 ANQGSEA. CDR3 sequence (DNA): TGCAGCTGGGGTTCCGGGGACACTGAAGCTTTCTTT. As protein: CSWGSGDTEAFF. The variable domain in full, completed from reference TRBV29-1 and TRBJ1-1, reads SAVISQKPSRDICQRGTSLTIQCQVDSQVTMMFWYRQQPGQSLTLIATANQGSEATYESGFVIDKFPISRPNLTFSTLTVSNMSPEDSSIYLCSWGSGDTEAFFGQGTRLTVV.

This rearrangement joins TRBV19 to TRBJ2-5; the D gene is possibly TRBD1 (8 bases). TRBJ2-7 matches the DNA end more closely, so the J call is doubtful. In germline, CDR1 is LNHDA, CDR2 SQIVND (reference sequence). This CDR3 spans 14 amino acids. The CDR3 nucleotides are TGTGCCAGTAGTCTACGGACAGGGACTAACGAGCAGTACTTC. Amino acids: CASSLRTGTNEQYF.

The J gene is TRBJ1-2, the V gene TRBV5-1; D is perhaps TRBD1 (5 bases). Per germline, CDR1 SGHRS and CDR2 YFSETQ. Trimming removed 2 bases from V and 3 bases from J, with 11 bases in between. This CDR3 contains 14 residues. Written as DNA, the CDR3 is TGCGCCAGCAGCTTAAGTGGAGGGGACTATGGCTACACCTTC. Translation: CASSLSGGDYGYTF.